This T cell receptor (beta chain) comes out of a study of blood T cell repertoires in COVID-19. Study background: The origin of the acute and convalescent COVID-19 samples was the United States, Italy and Spain. T cells, B-cell-depleted T cells, or PBMCs supplied cDNA or gDNA.

Trimming shortened V by 2 bases and J by 5 bases, and 10 bases separated the two germline ends. Germline V gene data show CDR1 as GTSNPN and CDR2 as SVGIG (reference sequence). The CDR3 extends over 13 amino acids. The data were produced by immunoSEQ multiplex PCR, yet TCRdb's version contains in-frame clones alone and is incomplete. Of approximately 260,000 clones in the sample, 88% were seen once. Residents of 20 to 25 US areas, aged roughly 18 to 89 years, made up the participants. Allocation to cohorts depended on clinical history reported by the participants. This clonotype was obtained from a woman in her forties with acute COVID-19. Sequences were obtained from PBMCs or T cells enriched from blood (not recorded which). The V gene is TRBV30, the J gene TRBJ1-5, with TRBD1 as a possible D gene (5 bases). CDR3 DNA sequence: TGTGCCTGGAGTCGACAGCGGGATCAGCCCCAGCATTTT. It specifies CAWSRQRDQPQHF.